This TCR beta chain is from a study of response to subunit inactivated influenza vaccine (dated by TCRdb to the late 2010s). Study-wide context: Deep quantitative T cell receptor repertoire profiling was used in the study to track responses to a trivalent subunit inactivated influenza vaccine.

From the cysteine through the phenylalanine, the CDR3 covers 13 amino acids. CDR3 DNA only is kept here, 39 bases in frame from base 1. Reading the germline V gene (reference sequence) gives CDR1 DFQATT and CDR2 SNEGSKA. Receptor libraries were prepared by RT-PCR. Sequencing was performed on an Illumina HiSeq 2500. TCRdb handled the public reads itself, with Q25 trimming in fastp and clone calling in MiXCR, and kept productive beta chains. Under each unique CDR3 protein, matching rows form one entry showing the most common genes and DNA. A total of roughly 700,000 distinct CDR3 sequences appear in this sample, about 14% of them only once. Jointly, the top ten make up 6% to 7% of the sample. As to this clonotype: No antigen is known for it. Per-nucleotide qualities are absent, and no much larger clonotype sits a single base away.

Study-wide conclusions, independent of this receptor: The authors proposed that each seasonal influenza vaccination may bring in only a limited number of new T cells.

The rearranged chain carries TRBV20-1 and TRBJ1-2; the central 8 bases match TRBD1. The origin of this receptor is a man over 45 who received an inactivated influenza vaccine. Donor details come from another sample of the same person, matched by shared clones. Material: PBMCs from blood, obtained approximately 15 days before vaccination. The CDR3 corresponds to CNTGGGSNYGYTF. Here is the DNA: TGCAACACAGGGGGGGGCTCTAACTATGGCTACACCTTC.